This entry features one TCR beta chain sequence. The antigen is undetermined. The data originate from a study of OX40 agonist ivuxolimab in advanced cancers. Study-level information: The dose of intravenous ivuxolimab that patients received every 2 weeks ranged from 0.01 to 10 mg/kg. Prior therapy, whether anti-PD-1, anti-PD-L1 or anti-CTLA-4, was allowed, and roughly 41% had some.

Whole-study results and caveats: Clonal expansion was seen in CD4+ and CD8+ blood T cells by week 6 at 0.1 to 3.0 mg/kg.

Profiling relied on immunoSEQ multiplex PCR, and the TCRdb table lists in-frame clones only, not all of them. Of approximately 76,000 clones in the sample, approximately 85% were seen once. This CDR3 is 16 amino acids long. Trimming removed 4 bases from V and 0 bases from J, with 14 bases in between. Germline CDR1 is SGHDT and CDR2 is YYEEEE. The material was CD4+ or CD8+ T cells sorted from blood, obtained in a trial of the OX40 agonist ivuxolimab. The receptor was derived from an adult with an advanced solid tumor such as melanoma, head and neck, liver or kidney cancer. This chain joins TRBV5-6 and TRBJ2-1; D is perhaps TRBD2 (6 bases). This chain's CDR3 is CASSPTEGYSYNEQFF. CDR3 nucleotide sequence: TGTGCCAGCAGCCCCACGGAGGGGTACTCCTACAATGAGCAGTTCTTC.